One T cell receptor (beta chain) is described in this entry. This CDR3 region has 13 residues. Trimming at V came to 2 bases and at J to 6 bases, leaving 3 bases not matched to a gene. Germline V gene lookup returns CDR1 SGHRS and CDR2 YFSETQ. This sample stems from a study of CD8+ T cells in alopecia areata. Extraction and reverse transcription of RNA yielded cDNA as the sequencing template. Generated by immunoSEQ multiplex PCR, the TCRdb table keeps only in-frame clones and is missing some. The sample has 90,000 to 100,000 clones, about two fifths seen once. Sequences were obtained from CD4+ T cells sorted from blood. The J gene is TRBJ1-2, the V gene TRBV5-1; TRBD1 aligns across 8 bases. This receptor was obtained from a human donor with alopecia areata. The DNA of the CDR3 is TGCGCCAGCAGCTTACAGGGGGTGGATGGCTACACCTTC. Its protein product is CASSLQGVDGYTF.